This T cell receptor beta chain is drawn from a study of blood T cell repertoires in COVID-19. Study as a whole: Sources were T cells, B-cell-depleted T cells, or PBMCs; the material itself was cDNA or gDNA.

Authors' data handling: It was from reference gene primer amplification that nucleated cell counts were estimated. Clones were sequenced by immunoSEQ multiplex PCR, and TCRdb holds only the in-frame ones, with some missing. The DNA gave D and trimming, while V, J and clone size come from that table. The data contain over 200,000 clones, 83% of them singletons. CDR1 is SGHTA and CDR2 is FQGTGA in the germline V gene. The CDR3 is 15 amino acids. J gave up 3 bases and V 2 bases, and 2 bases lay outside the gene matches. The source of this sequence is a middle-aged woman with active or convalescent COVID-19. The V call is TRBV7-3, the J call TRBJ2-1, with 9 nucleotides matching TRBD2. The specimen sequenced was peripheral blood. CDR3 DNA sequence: TGTGCCAGCAGCTTAGGCGGGAGGGACTACAATGAGCAGTTCTTC. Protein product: CASSLGGRDYNEQFF.